This TCR beta chain was identified during a study of CD8 T cells in Susac syndrome. CDR3 length: 15 amino acids. The V segment lost 5 bases and the J segment 7 bases; nucleotides outside the gene matches: 11. The germline V gene encodes CDR1 PRHDT and CDR2 FYEKMQ (reference sequence). Peripheral blood CD8+ and CD4+ T cells were profiled by TCR beta sequencing. The TEMRA cells underwent FACS enrichment, while the CD8+ and CD4+ T cells underwent negative isolation. Random-hexamer reverse transcription was applied to roughly 0.5 to 1 ug RNA. Amplification of TCR beta CDR3 used immunoSEQ multiplex PCR across 54 Vbeta and 13 Jbeta. Using its own MiXCR run on the immunoSEQ multiplex PCR reads, TCRdb lists one record per CDR3 protein. Of some 260,000 distinct CDR3 sequences in the sample, around 83% were seen once.

This sequence joins TRBV13 and TRBJ2-1, with 7 bases that match TRBD2. The source is a human donor with multiple sclerosis. The source material was CD8+ T cells from PBMCs. CDR3: CASSQRGFRGNEQFF. The CDR3 DNA reads TGTGCCAGCAGCCAGCGGGGTTTCCGGGGGAATGAGCAGTTCTTC.